This T cell receptor beta chain was identified in a study of shared clonotypes between healthy human individuals. Assay used: immunoSEQ multiplex PCR; TCRdb lists only in-frame clones, some missing. Of some 2,100,000 clones listed, 90% to 96% are singletons. Germline trimming cut 4 bases from V and 6 bases from J; bases unmatched to any gene: 2. CDR3 length equals 13 residues. In germline, CDR1 is SQVTM, CDR2 ANQGSEA. The specimen was naive CD4+ T cells sorted from blood. As to subset: CD45RA+ positively selected. This TCR came from a man aged 18 to 30 in good health. The rearrangement joins TRBV29-1 to TRBJ2-1; 11 nucleotides line up with TRBD1. The CDR3 loop reads CSVGTGGGNEQFF. The CDR3 DNA reads as TGCAGCGTTGGGACAGGGGGCGGCAATGAGCAGTTCTTC.